The present TCR beta chain was sequenced within a study of T cell repertoires in cytomegalovirus infection. In regard to this clonotype: The antigen remains undetermined.

The CDR3 consists of 14 residues. Germline values: CDR1 MNHEY, CDR2 SMNVEV (reference sequence). V shed 6 bases and J 8 bases; nucleotides not matched to a gene: 9. TCRdb re-analysed the reads in MiXCR, keeping a single row per CDR3 protein. The top ten hold 6.5% to 10% of the sample, which has fewer than 700,000 distinct CDR3 sequences, approximately 25% seen once. Findings of the study overall: CMV carriers with the relevant HLA were identified by cumulative public TCR beta family frequency.

The source is a human donor in good health (CMV status not recorded). Some clones in this sample may be carry-over from other donors' samples. Sequencing used CD8+ T cells from PBMCs. The J gene is TRBJ1-1, the V gene TRBV27; 10 positions agree with TRBD1. CDR3 sequence (DNA): TGTGCCAGCAGGGCTATCGGGGACAGGGGAGAAGCTTTCTTT. This gives the protein CASRAIGDRGEAFF.